This record concerns one T cell receptor (beta chain) sequence. Original methodology: How many nucleated cells were present was estimated from reference gene primer amplification. Clones were sequenced by immunoSEQ multiplex PCR, and TCRdb holds only the in-frame ones, with some missing. The V and J calls and clone size come from that table; D and trimming were worked out from the DNA. The repertoire has 30,000 to 40,000 clones, 65% to 90% of them found once; the top ten carry 8.5% to 10%. The CDR3 contains 15 residues. Germline values: CDR1 SGHTA, CDR2 FQGNSA. Trimming cost V 5 bases and J 4 bases, with 18 bases left between them. This specimen comes from a study of blood T cell repertoires in COVID-19. Study overall: Researchers got acute and convalescent COVID-19 samples from the United States, Italy and Spain. The cDNA or gDNA used as material had been derived from T cells, B-cell-depleted T cells, or PBMCs.

The chain carries TRBV7-2 and TRBJ2-7; D perhaps matches TRBD2 (5 bases). The receptor comes from a human donor in a cohort sampled during active COVID-19. Specimen: peripheral blood. The CDR3 coding sequence is TGTGCCAGCAGCCCCGGGAACGCGAGGGTTTACGAGCAGTACTTC. Its translation: CASSPGNARVYEQYF.